This T cell receptor (beta chain) is from a study of OX40 agonist ivuxolimab in advanced cancers. Study background: Eligibility rules accepted prior anti-PD-1, anti-PD-L1 or anti-CTLA-4 therapy, and 35% to 45% had some. Three patients got partial responses; one had hepatocellular carcinoma and two had cutaneous melanoma. Study-wide points: In the 0.1-3.0 mg/kg groups, partial responders showed among the lowest expansion.

Assay used: immunoSEQ multiplex PCR; TCRdb lists only in-frame clones, some missing. The data show 77,000 or so clones, about 90% seen once. Peripheral blood came from all dose cohorts at three timepoints. This clone was detected only a few times. Its antigen is currently unknown. Germline values: CDR1 SGDLS, CDR2 YYNGEE. The CDR3 covers 13 residues. V dropped 7 bases and J dropped 3 bases, with 13 bases sitting between them. The sequence derives from an adult with an advanced solid tumor such as melanoma, head and neck, liver or kidney cancer. The sequencing here drew on CD4+ or CD8+ T cells sorted from blood, taken in a trial of the OX40 agonist ivuxolimab. The chain is built from TRBV9 and TRBJ2-5, with D possibly called TRBD1 or TRBD2 (5 bases each). In DNA form, the CDR3 reads TGTGCCAGCGCCTCCGGGACCAAAGAGACCCAGTACTTC. It specifies CASASGTKETQYF.